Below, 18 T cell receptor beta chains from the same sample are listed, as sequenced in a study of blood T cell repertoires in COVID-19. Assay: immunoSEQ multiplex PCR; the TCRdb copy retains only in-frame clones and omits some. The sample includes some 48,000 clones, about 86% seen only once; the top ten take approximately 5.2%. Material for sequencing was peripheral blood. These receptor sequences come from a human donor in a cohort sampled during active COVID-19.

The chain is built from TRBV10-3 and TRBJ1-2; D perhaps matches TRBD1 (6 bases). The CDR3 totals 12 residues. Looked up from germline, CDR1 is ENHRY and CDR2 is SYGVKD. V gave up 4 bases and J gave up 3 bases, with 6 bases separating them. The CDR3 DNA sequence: TGTGCCATCAGTGGGACAGACTATGGCTACACCTTC. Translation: CAISGTDYGYTF.

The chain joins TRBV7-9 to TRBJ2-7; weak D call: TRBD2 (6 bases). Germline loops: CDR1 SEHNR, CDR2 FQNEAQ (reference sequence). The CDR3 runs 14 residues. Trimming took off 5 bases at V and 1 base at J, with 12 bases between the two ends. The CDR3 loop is CASSPGGPSYEQYF. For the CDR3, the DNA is TGTGCCAGCAGCCCCGGGGGACCTTCCTACGAGCAGTACTTC.

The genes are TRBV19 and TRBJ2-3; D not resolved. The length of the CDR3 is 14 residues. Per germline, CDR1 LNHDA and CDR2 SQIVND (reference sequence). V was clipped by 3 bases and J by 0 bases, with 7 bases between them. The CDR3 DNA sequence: TGTGCCAGTAGTATGAGGAGAAGCACAGATACGCAGTATTTT. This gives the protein CASSMRRSTDTQYF.

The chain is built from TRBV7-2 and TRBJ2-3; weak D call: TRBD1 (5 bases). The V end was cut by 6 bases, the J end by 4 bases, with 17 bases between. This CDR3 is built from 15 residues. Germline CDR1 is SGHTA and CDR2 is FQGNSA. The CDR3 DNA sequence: TGTGCCAGCAGGCCTCCGAACCAGGGTTCAGATACGCAGTATTTT. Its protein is CASRPPNQGSDTQYF.

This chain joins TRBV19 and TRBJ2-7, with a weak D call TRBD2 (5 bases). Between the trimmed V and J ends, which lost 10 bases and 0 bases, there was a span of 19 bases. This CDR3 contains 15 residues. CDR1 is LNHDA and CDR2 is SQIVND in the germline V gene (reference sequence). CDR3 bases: TGTGCCACTTCACCTCCGGGATCACCCTCCTACGAGCAGTACTTC. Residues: CATSPPGSPSYEQYF.

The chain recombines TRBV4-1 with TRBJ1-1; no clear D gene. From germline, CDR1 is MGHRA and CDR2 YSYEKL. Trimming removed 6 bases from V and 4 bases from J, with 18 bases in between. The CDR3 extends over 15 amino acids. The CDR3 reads CASSPSLQWITEAFF. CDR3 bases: TGCGCCAGCAGTCCCAGTTTACAGTGGATCACTGAAGCTTTCTTT.

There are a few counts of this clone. The CDR3 bases are TGTGCCAGTAGGATGGACAGGGGGAACACTGAAGCTTTCTTT. This gives the protein CASRMDRGNTEAFF. The rearrangement joins TRBV19 to TRBJ1-1; 9 bases are a match to TRBD1. Germline CDR1 LNHDA, CDR2 SQIVND (reference sequence). The V gene end was trimmed by 6 bases and the J gene end by 1 base; junction bases not matched to a gene: 3. The length of the CDR3 is 14 residues.

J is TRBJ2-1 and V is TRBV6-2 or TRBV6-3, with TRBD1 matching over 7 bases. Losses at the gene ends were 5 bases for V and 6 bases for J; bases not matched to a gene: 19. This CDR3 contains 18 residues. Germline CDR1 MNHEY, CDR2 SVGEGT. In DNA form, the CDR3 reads TGTGCCAGCAGTACGTACCGGAATACAGGGGCCCGAACCAATGAGCAGTTCTTC. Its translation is CASSTYRNTGARTNEQFF.

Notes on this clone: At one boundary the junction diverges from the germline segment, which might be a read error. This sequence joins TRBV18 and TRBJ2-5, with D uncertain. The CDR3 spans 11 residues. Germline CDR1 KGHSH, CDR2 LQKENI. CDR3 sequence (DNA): TGTGCCAGCTCACCCAAAGAGGCCCAGTACTTC. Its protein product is CASSPKEAQYF.

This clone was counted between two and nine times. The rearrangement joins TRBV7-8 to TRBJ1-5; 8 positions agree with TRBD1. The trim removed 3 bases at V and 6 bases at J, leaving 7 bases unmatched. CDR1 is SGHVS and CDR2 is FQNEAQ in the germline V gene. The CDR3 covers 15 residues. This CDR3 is CASSFQQGGGQPQHF. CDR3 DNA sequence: TGTGCCAGCAGCTTTCAACAGGGGGGTGGTCAGCCCCAGCATTTT. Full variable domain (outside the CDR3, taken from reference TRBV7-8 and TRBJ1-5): GAGVSQSPRYKVAKRGQDVALRCDPISGHVSLFWYQQALGQGPEFLTYFQNEAQLDKSGLPSDRFFAERPEGSVSTLKIQRTQQEDSAVYLCASSFQQGGGQPQHFGDGTRLSIL.

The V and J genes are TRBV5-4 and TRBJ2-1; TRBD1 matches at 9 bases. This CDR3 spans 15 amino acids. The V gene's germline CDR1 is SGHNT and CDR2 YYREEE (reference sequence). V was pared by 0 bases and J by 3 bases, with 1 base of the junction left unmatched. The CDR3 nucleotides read TGTGCCAGCAGCTTGGGGGACAGGGTCTACAATGAGCAGTTCTTC. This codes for CASSLGDRVYNEQFF.

The CDR3 region is CAISWDRDREQYF. The CDR3, as DNA: TGTGCCATCAGCTGGGACAGGGATCGCGAGCAGTACTTC. The chain recombines TRBV10-3 with TRBJ2-7; TRBD1 matches 9 bases. J gave up 6 bases and V 6 bases, and 6 bases lay outside the gene matches. CDR1 ENHRY and CDR2 SYGVKD come from the germline V gene. The CDR3 extends over 13 amino acids.

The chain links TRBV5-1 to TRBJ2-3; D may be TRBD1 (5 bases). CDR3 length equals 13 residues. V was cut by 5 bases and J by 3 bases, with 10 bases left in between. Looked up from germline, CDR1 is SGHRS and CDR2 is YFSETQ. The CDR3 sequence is CASSTQGTDTQYF. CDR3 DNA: TGCGCCAGCAGTACTCAGGGAACAGATACGCAGTATTTT.

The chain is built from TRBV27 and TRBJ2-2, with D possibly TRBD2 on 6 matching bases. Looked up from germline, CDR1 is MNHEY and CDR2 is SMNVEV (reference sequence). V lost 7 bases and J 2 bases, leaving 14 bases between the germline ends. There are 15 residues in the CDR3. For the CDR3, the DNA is TGTGCCAGCAAGCGCGGGGAGATCAACACCGGGGAGCTGTTTTTT. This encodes CASKRGEINTGELFF.

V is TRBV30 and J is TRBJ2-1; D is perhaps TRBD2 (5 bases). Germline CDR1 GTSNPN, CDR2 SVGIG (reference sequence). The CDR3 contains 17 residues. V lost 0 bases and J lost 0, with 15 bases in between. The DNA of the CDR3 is TGTGCCTGGAGTGTACGGATCGGGGTGAGCTCCTACAATGAGCAGTTCTTC. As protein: CAWSVRIGVSSYNEQFF. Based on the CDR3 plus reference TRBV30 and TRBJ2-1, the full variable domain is SQTIHQWPATLVQPVGSPLSLECTVEGTSNPNLYWYRQAAGRGLQLLFYSVGIGQISSEVPQNLSASRPQDRQFILSSKKLLLSDSGFYLCAWSVRIGVSSYNEQFFGPGTRLTVL.

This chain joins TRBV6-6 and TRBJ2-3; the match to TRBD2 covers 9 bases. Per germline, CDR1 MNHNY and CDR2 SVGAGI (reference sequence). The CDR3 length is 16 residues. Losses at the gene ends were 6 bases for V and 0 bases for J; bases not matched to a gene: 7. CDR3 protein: CASRQTSGLSTDTQYF. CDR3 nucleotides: TGTGCCAGCAGGCAGACTAGCGGATTAAGCACAGATACGCAGTATTTT.

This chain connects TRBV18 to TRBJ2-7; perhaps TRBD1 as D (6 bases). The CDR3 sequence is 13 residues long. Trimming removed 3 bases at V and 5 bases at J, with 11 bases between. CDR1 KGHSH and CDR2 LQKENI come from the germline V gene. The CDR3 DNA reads TGTGCCAGCTCACCGGGGAACAGGGACGAGCAGTACTTC. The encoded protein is CASSPGNRDEQYF. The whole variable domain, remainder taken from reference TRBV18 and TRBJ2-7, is NAGVMQNPRHLVRRRGQEARLRCSPMKGHSHVYWYRQLPEEGLKFMVYLQKENIIDESGMPKERFSAEFPKEGPSILRIQQVVRGDSAAYFCASSPGNRDEQYFGPGTRLTVT.

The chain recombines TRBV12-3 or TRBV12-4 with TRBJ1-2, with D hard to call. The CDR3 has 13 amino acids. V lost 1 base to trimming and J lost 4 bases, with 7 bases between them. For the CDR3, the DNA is TGTGCCAGCAGTTTAGGCAGGCGCTATGGCTACACCTTC. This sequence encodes CASSLGRRYGYTF.